These 18 T cell receptor beta chains came from one sample sequenced in a study of shared clonotypes between healthy human individuals. Assay: immunoSEQ multiplex PCR; the TCRdb copy retains only in-frame clones and omits some. The sample includes 1.6 million or so clones, more than 95% of them seen just once. The sequencing sample was made of naive CD4+ T cells sorted from blood. Stated subset: CD45RA+ positively selected. Receptor source: a man aged 25 to 40 in good health.

Comments on this clone: This CDR3 is also generated by other DNA sequences in the sample. Here the CDR3 reads CASSTTDTQYF. For the CDR3, the DNA is TGCGCCAGCAGCACCACAGATACGCAGTATTTT. V usage is TRBV5-1 and J usage is TRBJ2-3; D unclear. This CDR3 contains 11 residues. Germline V lookup: CDR1 SGHRS, CDR2 YFSETQ. Trimming cost V 4 bases and J 2 bases, with 2 bases left between them.

V gene TRBV18 combines with J gene TRBJ1-2; 7 bases are a match to TRBD1. V gave up 0 bases and J gave up 6 bases; unmatched junction bases: 10. The CDR3 consists of 16 residues. CDR1 is KGHSH and CDR2 is LQKENI in the germline V gene. The CDR3 here is CASSPPIQGRLDGYTF. The CDR3 bases are TGTGCCAGCTCACCACCAATACAGGGGCGATTGGATGGCTACACCTTC.

This chain uses TRBV25-1 with TRBJ2-5; 8 bases align to TRBD1. Germline V gives CDR1 MGHDK, CDR2 SYGVNS. This CDR3 is built from 15 residues. Losses at the gene ends were 2 bases for V and 2 bases for J; bases not matched to a gene: 4. CDR3 protein: CASSELGQGQETQYF. The CDR3 coding sequence is TGTGCCAGCAGTGAACTCGGACAGGGACAAGAGACCCAGTACTTC.

V gene TRBV2 combines with J gene TRBJ1-5, with 7 bases lining up with TRBD1. The CDR3 has 16 residues. V gave up 3 bases and J gave up 6 bases; unmatched junction bases: 11. From germline, CDR1 is SNHLY and CDR2 FYNNEI. In DNA, the CDR3 is TGTGCCAGCAGTGAGCGACAGGGATCGTTCGGTCAGCCCCAGCATTTT. This sequence encodes CASSERQGSFGQPQHF. Based on the CDR3 plus reference TRBV2 and TRBJ1-5, the full variable domain is EPEVTQTPSHQVTQMGQEVILRCVPISNHLYFYWYRQILGQKVEFLVSFYNNEISEKSEIFDDQFSVERPDGSNFTLKIRSTKLEDSAMYFCASSERQGSFGQPQHFGDGTRLSIL.

This chain uses TRBV7-9 with TRBJ1-5; 10 bases line up with TRBD1. Trimming took 5 bases from V and 6 from J; bases not matched to a gene: 7. This CDR3 spans 15 amino acids. CDR1 and CDR2 from the germline V gene are SEHNR and FQNEAQ (reference sequence). The CDR3 DNA reads TGTGCCAGCAGCCTGGGGACAGGGGAGATTCAGCCCCAGCATTTT. Encoded protein: CASSLGTGEIQPQHF.

This chain links TRBV9 with TRBJ1-3; D possibly corresponds to TRBD1 (6 bases). Germline lookup yields CDR1 SGDLS and CDR2 YYNGEE. V lost 1 base, J lost 9 bases, and 14 bases lay in between. The CDR3 has 14 amino acids. The CDR3 is CASSVWGGSTTIYF. In DNA, the CDR3 is TGTGCCAGCAGCGTATGGGGGGGCAGTACCACCATATATTTT.

This chain links TRBV9 with TRBJ2-5; 9 nucleotides align to TRBD1. The CDR3 runs to 15 residues. The V and J ends lost 4 bases and 2 bases, in that order; junction bases with no gene match: 6. Germline V gene sequence: CDR1 SGDLS, CDR2 YYNGEE. The CDR3 sequence: CASSQGQGVQETQYF. CDR3 DNA: TGTGCCAGCAGCCAGGGACAGGGAGTTCAAGAGACCCAGTACTTC.

This sequence joins TRBV9 and TRBJ1-2; 7 bases align to TRBD1. Germline assignment: CDR1 SGDLS and CDR2 YYNGEE. The CDR3 sequence is 15 residues long. The ends lost 0 bases at V and 4 bases at J; junction bases unmatched: 6. The CDR3 coding sequence is TGTGCCAGCAGCGTAGGGGACAGAACTATCTATGGCTACACCTTC. This encodes CASSVGDRTIYGYTF.

The chain joins TRBV27 to TRBJ2-3, with D possibly matching TRBD2 (6 bases). CDR3 length: 13 amino acids. V was trimmed by 1 base and J by 8 bases, leaving 10 bases between them. Germline V gives CDR1 MNHEY, CDR2 SMNVEV (reference sequence). CDR3 protein: CASSLLGTSTQYF. In DNA form, the CDR3 reads TGTGCCAGCAGTTTATTAGGGACTTCTACGCAGTATTTT.

This clone appeared once. The CDR3 here is CASSLEGRGQTQYF. CDR3 bases: TGTGCCAGCAGCTTAGAGGGCAGGGGACAGACCCAGTACTTC. This rearrangement joins TRBV7-2 to TRBJ2-5; D is perhaps TRBD1 (6 bases). The germline V gene has CDR1 SGHTA and CDR2 FQGNSA. The CDR3 length is 14 residues. V was cut by 1 base and J by 6 bases, with 12 bases left in between.

The chain recombines TRBV5-1 with TRBJ2-2; D might be TRBD2 (6 bases). The V and J ends lost 6 bases and 2 bases respectively, with 11 bases between them. Germline V CDR1 and CDR2: SGHRS, YFSETQ. The length of the CDR3 is 14 residues. CDR3 DNA sequence: TGCGCCAGCACGGAGGGCCCAAACACCGGGGAGCTGTTTTTT. Translating gives CASTEGPNTGELFF.

The chain combines TRBV4-2 with TRBJ2-3; 8 bases are shared with TRBD2. The trim removed 4 bases at V and 1 base at J, leaving 10 bases unmatched. The germline V gene encodes CDR1 LGHNA and CDR2 YNFKEQ. This CDR3 spans 17 amino acids. CDR3 bases: TGTGCCAGCAGCCTCGGGGGGGTAGCGGAGCGCACAGATACGCAGTATTTT. This encodes CASSLGGVAERTDTQYF.

V gene TRBV7-9 combines with J gene TRBJ1-2, with D maybe TRBD1 (5 bases). V lost 7 bases, J lost 3 bases, and 12 bases lay in between. Germline lookup yields CDR1 SEHNR and CDR2 FQNEAQ (reference sequence). This CDR3 has 13 amino acids. DNA for the CDR3: TGTGCCAGCACGTTAGGGGTGGACTATGGCTACACCTTC. Amino acids: CASTLGVDYGYTF.

The sample holds a few counts of this clone. The sample holds other DNA sequences that translate to the same CDR3. The J gene is TRBJ2-2, the V gene TRBV28; D not resolved. Germline lookup yields CDR1 MDHEN and CDR2 SYDVKM. V was clipped by 3 bases and J by 4 bases, with 0 bases between them. CDR3 length: 11 amino acids. The CDR3 sequence: CASSFTGELFF. CDR3 DNA: TGTGCCAGCAGTTTCACCGGGGAGCTGTTTTTT.

The rearrangement joins TRBV4-2 to TRBJ2-5, with 8 nucleotides matching TRBD2. The J call is doubtful: the DNA matches TRBJ2-7 better. This CDR3 comprises 14 residues. Germline V gene sequence: CDR1 LGHNA, CDR2 YNFKEQ. This CDR3 is CASSQDTSGYEQYF. Here the CDR3 DNA reads TGTGCCAGCAGCCAAGATACTAGCGGCTACGAGCAGTACTTC.

This sequence joins TRBV2 and TRBJ2-5; tentatively, D is TRBD1 (6 bases). The V end was cut by 3 bases, the J end by 3 bases, with 11 bases between. This CDR3 region has 14 residues. Germline CDR1 SNHLY, CDR2 FYNNEI. The CDR3 spells CASSEGRGKETQYF. The CDR3 DNA is TGTGCCAGCAGTGAGGGCAGGGGAAAAGAGACCCAGTACTTC.

The rearrangement joins TRBV7-6 to TRBJ1-1; 9 nucleotides match TRBD1. The J segment lost 6 bases and the V segment lost 2 bases, leaving 1 base of the junction unmatched. The CDR3 is 13 amino acids. Germline CDR1 reads SGHVS; CDR2 reads FNYEAQ. CDR3 in DNA: TGTGCCAGCAGCTTAACAGGGGGCTCTGAAGCTTTCTTT. The encoded protein is CASSLTGGSEAFF.

The chain links TRBV28 to TRBJ1-2; D remains ambiguous. Germline CDR1 MDHEN, CDR2 SYDVKM. Trimming removed 1 base at V and 2 bases at J, with 11 bases between. The CDR3 sequence is 15 residues long. In DNA form, the CDR3 reads TGTGCCAGCAGTTTATTCGCAGACACCAACTATGGCTACACCTTC. The encoded protein is CASSLFADTNYGYTF.